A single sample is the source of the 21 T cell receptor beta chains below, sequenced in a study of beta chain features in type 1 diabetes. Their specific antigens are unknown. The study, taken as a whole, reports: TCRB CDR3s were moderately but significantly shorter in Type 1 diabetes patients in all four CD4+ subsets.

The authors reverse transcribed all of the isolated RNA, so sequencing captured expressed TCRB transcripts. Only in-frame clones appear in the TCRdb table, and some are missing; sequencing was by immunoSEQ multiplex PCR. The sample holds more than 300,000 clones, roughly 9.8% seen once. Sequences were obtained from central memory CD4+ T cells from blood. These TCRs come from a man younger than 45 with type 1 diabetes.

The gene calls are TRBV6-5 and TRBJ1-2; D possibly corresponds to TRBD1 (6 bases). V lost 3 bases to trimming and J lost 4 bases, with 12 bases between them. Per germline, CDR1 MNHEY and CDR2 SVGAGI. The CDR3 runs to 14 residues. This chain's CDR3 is CASSYGGQAYGYTF. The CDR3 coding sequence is TGTGCCAGCAGTTATGGGGGACAAGCCTATGGCTACACCTTC.

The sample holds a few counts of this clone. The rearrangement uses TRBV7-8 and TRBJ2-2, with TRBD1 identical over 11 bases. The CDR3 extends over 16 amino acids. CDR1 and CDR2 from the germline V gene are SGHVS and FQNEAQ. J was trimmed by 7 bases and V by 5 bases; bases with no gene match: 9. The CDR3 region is CASSPRDRGKGGELFF. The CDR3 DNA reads TGTGCCAGCAGCCCCCGGGACAGGGGGAAAGGCGGGGAGCTGTTTTTT.

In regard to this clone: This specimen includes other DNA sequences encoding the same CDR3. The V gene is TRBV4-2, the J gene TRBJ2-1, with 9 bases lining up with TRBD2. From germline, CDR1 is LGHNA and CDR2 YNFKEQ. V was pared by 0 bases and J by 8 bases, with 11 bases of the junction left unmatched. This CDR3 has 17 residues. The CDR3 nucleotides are TGTGCCAGCAGCCAAGATATAGAAGCGGGAGGACCCCATGAGCAGTTCTTC. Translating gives CASSQDIEAGGPHEQFF.

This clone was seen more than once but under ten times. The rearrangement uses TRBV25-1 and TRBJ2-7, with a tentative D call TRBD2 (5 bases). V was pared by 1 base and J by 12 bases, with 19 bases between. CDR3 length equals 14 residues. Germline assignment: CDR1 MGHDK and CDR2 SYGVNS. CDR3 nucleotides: TGTGCCAGCAGTGAATGGGGAGCCGAAAGTATCGGGTACTTC. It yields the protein CASSEWGAESIGYF.

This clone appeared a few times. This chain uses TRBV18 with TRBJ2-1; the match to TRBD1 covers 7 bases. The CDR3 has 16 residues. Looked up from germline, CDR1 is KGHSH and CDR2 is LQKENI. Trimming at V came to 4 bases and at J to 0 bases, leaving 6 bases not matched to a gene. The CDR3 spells CASSLSDRSSYNEQFF. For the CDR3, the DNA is TGTGCCAGCTCACTGTCGGACAGGAGCTCCTACAATGAGCAGTTCTTC.

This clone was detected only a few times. In DNA, the CDR3 is TGTGCCAGCAGTTACAGCGGGAGGGGGTTCCGCACAGATACGCAGTATTTT. The encoded protein is CASSYSGRGFRTDTQYF. The chain combines TRBV21-1 with TRBJ2-3; TRBD2, as called in the table, went unchecked against the DNA. TRBV21-1 is classified as a pseudogene. This CDR3 region has 17 residues.

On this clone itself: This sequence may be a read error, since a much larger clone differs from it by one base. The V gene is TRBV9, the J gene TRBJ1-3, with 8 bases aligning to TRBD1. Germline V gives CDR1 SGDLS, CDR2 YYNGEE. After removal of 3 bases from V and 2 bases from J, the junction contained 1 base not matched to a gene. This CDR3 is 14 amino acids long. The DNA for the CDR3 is TGTGCCAGCAGCGAACAGGGGGCTGGAAACACCATATATTTT. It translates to CASSEQGAGNTIYF. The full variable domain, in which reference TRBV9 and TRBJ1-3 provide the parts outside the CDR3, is DSGVTQTPKHLITATGQRVTLRCSPRSGDLSVYWYQQSLDQGLQFLIQYYNGEERAKGNILERFSAQQFPDLHSELNLSSLELGDSALYFCASSEQGAGNTIYFGEGSWLTVV.

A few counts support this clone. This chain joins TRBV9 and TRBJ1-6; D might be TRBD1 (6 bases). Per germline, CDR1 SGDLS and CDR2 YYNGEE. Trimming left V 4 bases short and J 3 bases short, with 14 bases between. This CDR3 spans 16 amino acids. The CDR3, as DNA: TGTGCCAGCAGCCAGGGGACGGTCCGCTATAATTCACCCCTCCACTTT. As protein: CASSQGTVRYNSPLHF.

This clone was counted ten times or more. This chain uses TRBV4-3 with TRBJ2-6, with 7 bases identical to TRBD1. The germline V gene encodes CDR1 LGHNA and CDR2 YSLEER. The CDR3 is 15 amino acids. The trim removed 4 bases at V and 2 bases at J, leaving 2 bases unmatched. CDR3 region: CASSPGQAGANVLTF. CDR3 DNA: TGCGCCAGCAGCCCCGGACAGGCTGGGGCCAACGTCCTGACTTTC.

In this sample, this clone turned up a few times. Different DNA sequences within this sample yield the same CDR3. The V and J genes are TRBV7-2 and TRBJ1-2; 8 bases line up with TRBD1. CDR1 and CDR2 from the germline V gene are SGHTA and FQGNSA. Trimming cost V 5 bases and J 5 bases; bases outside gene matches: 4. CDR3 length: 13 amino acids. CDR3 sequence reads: CASSPGQEYGYTF. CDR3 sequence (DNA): TGTGCCAGCAGCCCGGGACAGGAGTATGGCTACACCTTC.

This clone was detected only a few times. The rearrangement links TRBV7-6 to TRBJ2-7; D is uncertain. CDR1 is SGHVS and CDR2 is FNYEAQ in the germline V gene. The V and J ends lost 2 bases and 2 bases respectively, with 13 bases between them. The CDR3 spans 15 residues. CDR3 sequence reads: CASSLRAQRTYEQYF. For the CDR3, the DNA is TGTGCCAGCAGCTTAAGGGCACAGAGGACCTACGAGCAGTACTTC.

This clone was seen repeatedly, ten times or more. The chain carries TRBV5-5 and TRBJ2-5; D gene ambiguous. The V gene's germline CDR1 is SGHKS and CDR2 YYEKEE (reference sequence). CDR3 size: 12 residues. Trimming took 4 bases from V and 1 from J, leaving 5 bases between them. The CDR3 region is CASSPAQETQYF. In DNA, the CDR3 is TGTGCCAGCAGCCCCGCCCAAGAGACCCAGTACTTC. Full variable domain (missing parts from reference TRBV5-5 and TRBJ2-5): DAGVTQSPTHLIKTRGQQVTLRCSPISGHKSVSWYQQVLGQGPQFIFQYYEKEERGRGNFPDRFSARQFPNYSSELNVNALLLGDSALYLCASSPAQETQYFGPGTRLLVL.

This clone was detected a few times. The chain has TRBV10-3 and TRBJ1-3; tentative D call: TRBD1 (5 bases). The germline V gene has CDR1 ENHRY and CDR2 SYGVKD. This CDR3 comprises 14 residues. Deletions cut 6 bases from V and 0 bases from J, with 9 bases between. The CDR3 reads CAIRPDNSGNTIYF. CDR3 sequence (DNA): TGTGCCATCAGGCCGGACAACTCTGGAAACACCATATATTTT.

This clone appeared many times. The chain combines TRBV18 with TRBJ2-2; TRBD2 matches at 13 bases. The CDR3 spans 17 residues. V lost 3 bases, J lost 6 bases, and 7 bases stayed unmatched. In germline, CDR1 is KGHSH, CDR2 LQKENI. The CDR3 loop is CASSPVGLAGDAGELFF. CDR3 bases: TGTGCCAGCTCACCCGTCGGACTAGCGGGAGATGCCGGGGAGCTGTTTTTT.

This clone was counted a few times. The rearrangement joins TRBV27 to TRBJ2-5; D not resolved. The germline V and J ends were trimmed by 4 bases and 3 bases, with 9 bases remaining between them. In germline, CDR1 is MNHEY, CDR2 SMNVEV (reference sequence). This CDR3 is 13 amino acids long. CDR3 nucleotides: TGTGCCAGCAGTTCCCACTTTGAAGAGACCCAGTACTTC. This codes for CASSSHFEETQYF.

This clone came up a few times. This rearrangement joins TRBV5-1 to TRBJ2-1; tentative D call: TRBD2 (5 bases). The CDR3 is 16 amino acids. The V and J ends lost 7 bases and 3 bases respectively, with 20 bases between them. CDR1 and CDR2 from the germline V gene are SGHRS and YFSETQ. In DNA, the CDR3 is TGCGCCAGCCGCCCGGTTGCGGGCCAGAGCTACAATGAGCAGTTCTTC. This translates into CASRPVAGQSYNEQFF.

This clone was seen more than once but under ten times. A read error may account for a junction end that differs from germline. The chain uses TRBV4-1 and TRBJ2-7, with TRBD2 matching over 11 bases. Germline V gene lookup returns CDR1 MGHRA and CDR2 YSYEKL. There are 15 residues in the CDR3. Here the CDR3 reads CASSPGLADPYEQYF. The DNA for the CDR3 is TGTGCCAGCAGCCCGGGACTAGCGGACCCCTACGAGCAGTACTTC.

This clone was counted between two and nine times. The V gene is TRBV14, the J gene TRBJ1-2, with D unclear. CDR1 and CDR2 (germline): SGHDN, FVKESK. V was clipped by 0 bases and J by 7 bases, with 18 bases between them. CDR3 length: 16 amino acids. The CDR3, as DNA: TGTGCCAGCAGCCAAGATCTTTTCGTTGGTTTTGGTGGCTACACCTTC. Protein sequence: CASSQDLFVGFGGYTF. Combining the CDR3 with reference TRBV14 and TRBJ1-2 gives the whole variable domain EAGVTQFPSHSVIEKGQTVTLRCDPISGHDNLYWYRRVMGKEIKFLLHFVKESKQDESGMPNNRFLAERTGGTYSTLKVQPAELEDSGVYFCASSQDLFVGFGGYTFGSGTRLTVV.

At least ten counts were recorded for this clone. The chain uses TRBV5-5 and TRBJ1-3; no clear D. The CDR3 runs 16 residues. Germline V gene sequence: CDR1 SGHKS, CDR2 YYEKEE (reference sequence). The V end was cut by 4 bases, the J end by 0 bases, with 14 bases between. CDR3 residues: CASSPDVGSSGNTIYF. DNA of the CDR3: TGTGCCAGCAGCCCAGATGTGGGGAGCTCTGGAAACACCATATATTTT.

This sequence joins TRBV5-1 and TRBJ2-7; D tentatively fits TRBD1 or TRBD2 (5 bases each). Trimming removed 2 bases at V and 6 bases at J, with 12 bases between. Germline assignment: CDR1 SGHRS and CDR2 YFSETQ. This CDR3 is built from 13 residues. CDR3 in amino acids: CASSFLGTTEQYF. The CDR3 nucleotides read TGCGCCAGCAGCTTTTTAGGGACGACCGAGCAGTACTTC.

This CDR3 reads CASSFGRLGADTQYF. For the CDR3, the DNA is TGTGCCAGCAGCTTCGGGCGGCTTGGTGCAGATACGCAGTATTTT. The chain recombines TRBV7-2 with TRBJ2-3; D not certain. The CDR3 has 15 residues. With 3 bases removed from V and 4 bases from J, the gap between germline ends came to 14 bases. Germline V gene lookup returns CDR1 SGHTA and CDR2 FQGNSA.